The T cell receptor beta chain under discussion was sequenced for a study of metastatic and nonmetastatic thyroid tumors. This CDR3 contains 14 residues. V dropped 5 bases and J dropped 7; count of bases not matched to a gene: 8. CDR1 is SQVTM, CDR2 ANQGSEA, per germline. The entire patient cohort was treatment-naive prior to thyroid surgery. In this sample, this clone turned up many times. MiXCR re-clonotyped the PCR reads for TCRdb. This sample has roughly 25,000 clones, with 10% to 15% found just once. Sequenced input: blood. The source of this sequence is a female donor with papillary thyroid cancer or a benign thyroid nodule (not recorded which). Some clones in this sample may be carry-over from other donors' samples. The chain carries TRBV29-1 and TRBJ1-4, with 9 bases aligning to TRBD1. The CDR3 loop is CSVQTGTGTEKLFF. The CDR3 bases are TGCAGCGTTCAAACCGGGACAGGGACTGAAAAACTGTTTTTT.